Following are 4 T cell receptor beta chains from one sample sequenced in a study of Graves' ophthalmopathy and Graves' hyperthyroidism. Amplification of TCR beta CDR3 regions used RNA transcripts. HTBI primers primed a first-round RT-PCR, and a second-round multiplex PCR followed. A single record per CDR3 protein comes from TCRdb applying MiXCR to the multiplex PCR reads. This table holds roughly 230,000 distinct CDR3 sequences, 20% to 25% found once. The sequencing input was peripheral blood. The receptor source for this set is a woman in her 50s with Graves' ophthalmopathy.

The rearrangement joins TRBV6-2 or TRBV6-3 to TRBJ2-7; TRBD1 agrees at 12 bases. Germline CDR1 MNHEY, CDR2 SVGEGT. The CDR3 is 15 residues long. Trimming removed 6 bases from V and 4 bases from J; junction bases left unmatched: 7. For the CDR3, the DNA is TGTGCCAGCAGGCTGGGACAGGGGGCTATATACGAGCAGTACTTC. It yields the protein CASRLGQGAIYEQYF.

This clonotype was counted only a few times. The J gene is TRBJ2-2, the V gene TRBV5-1; 7 positions agree with TRBD1. Germline CDR1 is SGHRS and CDR2 is YFSETQ. CDR3 length equals 15 residues. The junction had 11 bases not matched to a gene; V was cut back by 5 bases and J by 7 bases. The CDR3 sequence: CASRAFTGDIGELFF. The DNA of the CDR3 is TGCGCCAGCAGGGCGTTCACAGGGGACATCGGGGAGCTGTTTTTT.

As regards this clonotype: This clone may be a read error of a much larger clone one base away. The chain employs TRBV27 and TRBJ1-1, with D perhaps matching TRBD1 (5 bases). CDR3 length equals 14 residues. CDR1 and CDR2 (germline): MNHEY, SMNVEV (reference sequence). The CDR3 region has the DNA TGTGACAGCTCCCAAGAAGGGGAAGGAGCTGAAGCTTTCTTT. It translates to CDSSQEGEGAEAFF.

This clonotype was detected many times. The chain links TRBV30 to TRBJ1-2, with D tentatively TRBD1 (5 bases). CDR3 length: 13 residues. Germline-derived CDR1 and CDR2 are GTSNPN and SVGIG (reference sequence). CDR3 DNA sequence: TGTGGGGGCCACAGGACTTCTAACTATGGCTACACCTTC. This encodes CGGHRTSNYGYTF.